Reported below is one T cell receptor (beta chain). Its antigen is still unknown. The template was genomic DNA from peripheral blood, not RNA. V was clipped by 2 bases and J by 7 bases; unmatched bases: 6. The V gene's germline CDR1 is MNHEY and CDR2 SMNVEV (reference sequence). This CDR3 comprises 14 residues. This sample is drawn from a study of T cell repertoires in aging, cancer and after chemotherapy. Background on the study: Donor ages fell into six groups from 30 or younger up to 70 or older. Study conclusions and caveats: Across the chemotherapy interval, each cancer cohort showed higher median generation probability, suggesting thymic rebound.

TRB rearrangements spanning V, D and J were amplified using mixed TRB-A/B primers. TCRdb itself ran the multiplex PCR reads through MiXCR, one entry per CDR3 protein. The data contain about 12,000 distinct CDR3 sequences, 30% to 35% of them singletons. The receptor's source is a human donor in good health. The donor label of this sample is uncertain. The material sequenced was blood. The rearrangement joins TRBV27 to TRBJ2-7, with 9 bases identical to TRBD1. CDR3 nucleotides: TGTGCCAGCAGTTTAGTAGGACAGGGGCGGGAGCAGTACTTC. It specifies CASSLVGQGREQYF.